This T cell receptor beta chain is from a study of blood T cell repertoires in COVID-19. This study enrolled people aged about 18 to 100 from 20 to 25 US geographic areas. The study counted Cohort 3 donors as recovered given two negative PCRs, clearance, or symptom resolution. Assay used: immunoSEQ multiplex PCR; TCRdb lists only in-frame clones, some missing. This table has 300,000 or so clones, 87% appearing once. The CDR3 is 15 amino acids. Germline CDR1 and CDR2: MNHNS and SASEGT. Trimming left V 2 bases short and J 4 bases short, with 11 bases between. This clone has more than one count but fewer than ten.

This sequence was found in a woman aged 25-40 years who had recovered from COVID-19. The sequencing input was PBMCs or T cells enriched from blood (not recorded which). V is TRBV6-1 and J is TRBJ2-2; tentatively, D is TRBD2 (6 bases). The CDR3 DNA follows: TGTGCCAGCAGTGAAATAGGAGGGAGCACCGGGGAGCTGTTTTTT. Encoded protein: CASSEIGGSTGELFF.